The 15 T cell receptor beta chains given below trace back to one sample, sequenced in a study of T-cell memory formation after mild COVID-19. TCRdb recomputed calls from the 5' RACE reads with MiXCR, one row per CDR3 protein. The repertoire holds fewer than 75,000 distinct CDR3 sequences, 12% seen once, with about 22% in the top ten. Sequenced sample: PBMCs or a T cell subset sorted from them (not recorded which). These receptors originate from a man aged 18 to 29 who had mild COVID-19 (a few samples of this study predate the infection). Cell type and time point are not known.

This clonotype was observed a handful of times. This sequence joins TRBV6-5 and TRBJ2-7, with 9 positions matching TRBD1. Trimming at V came to 6 bases and at J to 3 bases, leaving 9 bases not matched to a gene. The CDR3 sequence is 15 residues long. The germline V gene has CDR1 MNHEY and CDR2 SVGAGI. CDR3 nucleotides: TGTGCCAGCAGCCGGACCGGGACAGGGTACTACGAGCAGTACGTC. Encoded protein: CASSRTGTGYYEQYV.

J is TRBJ1-5 and V is TRBV10-3; a possible D gene is TRBD1 (5 bases). The germline V and J ends were trimmed by 3 bases and 7 bases, with 10 bases remaining between them. This CDR3 has 13 amino acids. Germline CDR1 is ENHRY and CDR2 is SYGVKD. CDR3 coding DNA: TGTGCCATCAGTGATAGGGGAGGGCAGCCCCAGCATTTT. Translated: CAISDRGGQPQHF.

This clonotype was seen a few times. V usage is TRBV5-1 and J usage is TRBJ1-1, with D perhaps matching TRBD1 (6 bases). V shed 5 bases and J shed 3 bases, with 32 bases lying between them. Germline CDR1 reads SGHRS; CDR2 reads YFSETQ. This CDR3 is 20 amino acids long. The CDR3 nucleotides are TGCGCCAGCAGTTTTCGGACTTTTAGGACAGCGATAAACAGGGACACTGAAGCTTTCTTT. Residues: CASSFRTFRTAINRDTEAFF.

The chain couples TRBV7-8 to TRBJ1-3; D gene uncertain. V lost 3 bases and J lost 0, with 6 bases in between. The germline V gene encodes CDR1 SGHVS and CDR2 FQNEAQ. The CDR3 spans 14 residues. CDR3 region: CASSFRRSGNTIYF. In DNA form, the CDR3 reads TGTGCCAGCAGCTTTCGGCGCTCTGGAAACACCATATATTTT.

This clonotype was seen a few times. The chain carries TRBV12-5 and TRBJ2-3; 13 bases match TRBD2. Germline V gene sequence: CDR1 LGHNT, CDR2 FRNRAP. Trimming removed 0 bases from V and 4 bases from J; junction bases left unmatched: 7. This CDR3 has 18 amino acids. For the CDR3, the DNA is TGTGCTAGTGGTTTGGTACTAGCGGGGGGGCGAAAAGCAGATACGCAGTATTTT. Translating gives CASGLVLAGGRKADTQYF.

V gene TRBV7-3 combines with J gene TRBJ2-6; D gene ambiguous. This CDR3 spans 15 amino acids. Germline lookup yields CDR1 SGHTA and CDR2 FQGTGA. Trimming took off 0 bases at V and 4 bases at J, with 7 bases between the two ends. CDR3 region: CASSLTGPGANVLTF. CDR3 in DNA: TGTGCCAGCAGCTTAACAGGGCCCGGGGCCAACGTCCTGACTTTC.

V usage is TRBV6-6 and J usage is TRBJ2-7, with a weak D call TRBD1 (7 bases). This CDR3 has 12 amino acids. The germline V and J ends were trimmed by 6 bases and 5 bases, with 11 bases remaining between them. Germline CDR1 and CDR2: MNHNY and SVGAGI (reference sequence). The CDR3 bases are TGTGCCAGCAGCCCCAGGGGGGACGAGCAGTACGTC. The encoded protein is CASSPRGDEQYV.

By sample share, this clonotype is medium-sized. The gene calls are TRBV29-1 and TRBJ2-3; weak D call: TRBD1 (6 bases). V gave up 0 bases and J gave up 6 bases, with 10 bases separating them. The CDR3 spans 13 residues. The germline CDR1 and CDR2 sequences are SQVTM and ANQGSEA. CDR3 sequence: CSVEDGGSDTQYF. The CDR3 region has the DNA TGCAGCGTTGAAGATGGGGGCTCGGATACGCAGTATTTT.

There are a few counts of this clonotype. The chain combines TRBV27 with TRBJ2-4; D perhaps matches TRBD1 (5 bases). Deletions cut 11 bases from V and 0 bases from J, with 11 bases between. Germline-derived CDR1 and CDR2 are MNHEY and SMNVEV (reference sequence). This CDR3 is 13 amino acids long. CDR3 bases: TGTGCCTCTCGGACAACAGCCAAAAACATTCAGTACTTC. This sequence encodes CASRTTAKNIQYF.

The table lists this clonotype with many counts. This chain links TRBV7-2 with TRBJ1-5; no firm D call. V was pared by 3 bases and J by 1 base, with 7 bases between. Germline CDR1 and CDR2: SGHTA and FQGNSA. There are 14 residues in the CDR3. In nucleotides, the CDR3 is TGTGCCAGCAGCTTTGCAGTGAGCAATCAGCCCCAGCATTTT. It translates to CASSFAVSNQPQHF.

This clonotype was picked up a small number of times. The chain links TRBV19 to TRBJ1-5; D possibly corresponds to TRBD1 (6 bases). Germline loops: CDR1 LNHDA, CDR2 SQIVND (reference sequence). V shed 3 bases and J shed 0 bases, with 18 bases lying between them. This CDR3 contains 18 residues. CDR3: CASSIRNFRGNSNQPQHF. CDR3 DNA: TGTGCCAGTAGTATCCGAAATTTCAGGGGAAATAGCAATCAGCCCCAGCATTTT.

This clonotype turned up a few times. This rearrangement joins TRBV5-1 to TRBJ2-1; the match to TRBD2 covers 9 bases. The germline gives CDR1 SGHRS, CDR2 YFSETQ. The CDR3 spans 15 residues. With 1 base clipped from V and 4 bases from J, the junction kept 3 bases outside the gene matches. CDR3 DNA: TGCGCCAGCAGCTTGAAAGCGGGGGGATACAATGAGCAGTTCTTC. Amino acids: CASSLKAGGYNEQFF.

The rearrangement joins TRBV7-2 to TRBJ2-2, with a possible D match to TRBD2 (6 bases). Between the trimmed V and J ends, which lost 5 bases and 6 bases, there was a span of 16 bases. The CDR3 totals 15 residues. Looked up from germline, CDR1 is SGHTA and CDR2 is FQGNSA. The CDR3: CASSPREVLAGELFF. The CDR3 DNA reads as TGTGCCAGCAGCCCTAGGGAGGTTCTCGCCGGGGAGCTGTTTTTT.

This clonotype showed up many times. The V call is TRBV5-1, the J call TRBJ2-3, with D unclear. The CDR3 loop spans 14 amino acids. CDR1 is SGHRS and CDR2 is YFSETQ in the germline V gene. V shed 0 bases and J shed 5 bases, with 10 bases lying between them. In nucleotides, the CDR3 is TGCGCCAGCAGCTTGGGTGTGCAAGGAGATACGCAGTATTTT. Translating it yields CASSLGVQGDTQYF.

The rearrangement uses TRBV20-1 and TRBJ2-7; TRBD2 might be the D (5 bases). Trimming took 3 bases from V and 3 from J, leaving 12 bases between them. CDR1 is DFQATT, CDR2 SNEGSKA, per germline (reference sequence). The CDR3 spans 13 residues. The CDR3 nucleotides are TGCAGTGCTAGGGGCCTGGCGGGCTACGAGCAGTACTTC. It encodes CSARGLAGYEQYF.